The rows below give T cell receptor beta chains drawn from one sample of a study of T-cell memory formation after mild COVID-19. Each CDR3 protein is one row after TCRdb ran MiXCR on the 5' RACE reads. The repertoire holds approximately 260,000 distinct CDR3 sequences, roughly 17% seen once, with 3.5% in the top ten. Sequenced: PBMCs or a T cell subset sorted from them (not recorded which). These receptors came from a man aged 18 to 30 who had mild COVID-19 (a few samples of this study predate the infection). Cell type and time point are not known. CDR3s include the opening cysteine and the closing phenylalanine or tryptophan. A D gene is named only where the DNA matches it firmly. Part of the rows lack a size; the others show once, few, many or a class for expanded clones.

cdr3_nt: TGCGCCAGCAGCCTGGAAGTAGTCGGGGAGCTGTTTTTT
cdr3_aa: CASSLEVVGELFF
d_call: -
j_call: TRBJ2-2
v_call: TRBV5-1
clone_size: few

cdr3_nt: TGCAGTGCTAGAGGGACAGGGGTAGGGCCCCAGCATTTT
cdr3_aa: CSARGTGVGPQHF
d_call: TRBD1
j_call: TRBJ1-5
v_call: TRBV20-1
clone_size: -

cdr3_nt: TGTGCCAGCAGCTTAGAAGAGGGTTACGAGCAGTACTTC
cdr3_aa: CASSLEEGYEQYF
d_call: -
j_call: TRBJ2-7
v_call: TRBV7-3
clone_size: -

cdr3_nt: TGTGCCAGCAGAACAAACGCGGAGACCCAGTACTTC
cdr3_aa: CASRTNAETQYF
d_call: -
j_call: TRBJ2-5
v_call: TRBV7-2
clone_size: few

cdr3_nt: TGTGCCAGCTCATGGAGCGGGGGGGCCCACGAGACCCAGTACTTC
cdr3_aa: CASSWSGGAHETQYF
d_call: TRBD2
j_call: TRBJ2-5
v_call: TRBV18
clone_size: -

cdr3_nt: TGCGCCAGCAGCCGGCGGACTAGCGGGGGGGATACAGATACGCAGTATTTT
cdr3_aa: CASSRRTSGGDTDTQYF
d_call: TRBD2
j_call: TRBJ2-3
v_call: TRBV5-1
clone_size: many

cdr3_nt: TGTGCCAGCAGCTTAGATTCGTCACTAGCGGGGGGGCGGACCCAGTACTTC
cdr3_aa: CASSLDSSLAGGRTQYF
d_call: TRBD2
j_call: TRBJ2-5
v_call: TRBV7-2
clone_size: -

cdr3_nt: TGCGCCAGCAGCTTGGAGATTGGGGGCTTCTACGAGCAGTACTTC
cdr3_aa: CASSLEIGGFYEQYF
d_call: -
j_call: TRBJ2-7
v_call: TRBV5-1
clone_size: few

cdr3_nt: TGTGCCAGCAGCTCACTAGCGGGGTTCCAAGAGACCCAGTACTTC
cdr3_aa: CASSSLAGFQETQYF
d_call: TRBD2
j_call: TRBJ2-5
v_call: TRBV5-5
clone_size: few

cdr3_nt: TGCAGTGCTAGAGATACCGGGGGCTACGACCACAATGAGCAGTTCTTC
cdr3_aa: CSARDTGGYDHNEQFF
d_call: -
j_call: TRBJ2-1
v_call: TRBV20-1
clone_size: many

cdr3_nt: TGTGCCAGTTGCTGGGACAACACTGAAGCTTTCTTT
cdr3_aa: CASCWDNTEAFF
d_call: -
j_call: TRBJ1-1
v_call: TRBV7-9
clone_size: many

cdr3_nt: TGCGCCAGCAGGGACGCCGTGACCGGGGCCAACGTCCTGACTTTC
cdr3_aa: CASRDAVTGANVLTF
d_call: -
j_call: TRBJ2-6
v_call: TRBV5-1
clone_size: few

cdr3_nt: TGCGCCAGCAGCTTGACGGGGGGCCAAATGCCCCAGCATTTT
cdr3_aa: CASSLTGGQMPQHF
d_call: -
j_call: TRBJ1-5
v_call: TRBV5-1
clone_size: -

cdr3_nt: TGTGCCAGCAGTTTAATCATTCCCCGGCGGGCCCACTATGGCTACACCTTC
cdr3_aa: CASSLIIPRRAHYGYTF
d_call: -
j_call: TRBJ1-2
v_call: TRBV28
clone_size: -